This T cell receptor (beta chain) is drawn from a study of OX40 agonist ivuxolimab in advanced cancers. About the research overall: The drug used for patients, ivuxolimab, was an agonistic anti-OX40 (CD134) antibody.

Profiled with immunoSEQ multiplex PCR; TCRdb holds only in-frame clones, not every one. The table has 99,000 or so clones, approximately 93% seen once; the top ten hold over 0.2%. Points on this clone: No antigen is known for it.

Study-wide results and caveats: Antigen specificity remained undetermined for the expanded peripheral T cells.

In germline, CDR1 is SEHNR, CDR2 FQNEAQ (reference sequence). The CDR3 loop spans 14 amino acids. The V gene lost 4 bases and the J gene lost 3 bases, with 10 bases spanning the gap. The sequences come from CD4+ or CD8+ T cells sorted from blood, collected in a trial of the OX40 agonist ivuxolimab. V usage is TRBV7-9 and J usage is TRBJ1-5, with D unclear. This TCR was sampled from an adult with an advanced solid tumor such as melanoma, head and neck, liver or kidney cancer. The CDR3 here is CASSSLSDNQPQHF. The CDR3 DNA follows: TGTGCCAGCAGCTCCCTCTCGGACAATCAGCCCCAGCATTTT. The variable domain in full, with the rest retrieved from reference TRBV7-9 and TRBJ1-5, is DTGVSQNPRHKITKRGQNVTFRCDPISEHNRLYWYRQTLGQGPEFLTYFQNEAQLEKSRLLSDRFSAERPKGSFSTLEIQRTEQGDSAMYLCASSSLSDNQPQHFGDGTRLSIL.